A selection of T cell receptor beta chains follows, all from one sample in a study of T cells after yellow fever vaccination. From the 5' RACE reads, TCRdb called clonotypes with MiXCR, one entry per CDR3 protein. The sample has about 170,000 distinct CDR3 sequences, 9.5% to 12% seen once. The specimen was CD8+ T cells sorted from PBMCs, collected 15 days after the yellow fever booster vaccination. These receptors came from a man between 18 and 29 years old who received the YFV17D yellow fever vaccine. CDR3s include the opening cysteine and the closing phenylalanine or tryptophan. Fields, in order: J gene, V gene, clone size, CDR3 protein. Some rows mark clone size as missing; the rest say once, few, many or name a class of expanded clone.

TRBJ1-1 TRBV4-3 NA CASSRFAGNTEAFF
TRBJ2-2 TRBV4-1 NA CASSQERTGGTGELFF
TRBJ2-3 TRBV12-3/TRBV12-4 NA CASSLWLAGLGDTQYF
TRBJ2-7 TRBV2 few CASSENFGREYF
TRBJ1-6 TRBV4-1 NA CASSQDRASNSPLHF
TRBJ1-5 TRBV3-1 NA CASSQGARSNQPQHF
TRBJ1-2 TRBV11-2 NA CASSPGGHGGYGYTF
TRBJ2-4 TRBV4-1 NA CASSGRGTENIQYF
TRBJ2-1 TRBV4-1 NA CASSWTSGGDEQFF
TRBJ2-3 TRBV5-1 few CASSLTSGSADTQYF
TRBJ2-3 TRBV29-1 NA CSERAGNSDTQYF
TRBJ2-3 TRBV5-1 few CASSFVGTSTDTQYF